Following are 21 T cell receptor beta chains from one sample sequenced in a study of T cell repertoires in cytomegalovirus infection. No cognate antigen is known for these TCRs. TCRdb itself ran the reads through MiXCR, one entry per CDR3 protein. The sample comprises fewer than 850,000 distinct CDR3 sequences, about 28% of which are singletons, and around 13% rests with the top ten. This material consisted of cultured CD8+ T cells from PBMCs, taken from culture after CMV antigen stimulation. The receptors derive from a human donor in good health (CMV status not recorded). Some clones in this sample may be carry-over from other donors' samples.

The chain carries TRBV7-9 and TRBJ1-4; D ambiguous. Germline values: CDR1 SEHNR, CDR2 FQNEAQ (reference sequence). The CDR3 contains 15 residues. V shed 5 bases and J shed 4 bases, with 14 bases lying between them. The CDR3 DNA is TGTGCCAGCAGCCCCCCGCGCAGGCTTAATGAAAAACTGTTTTTT. The encoded protein is CASSPPRRLNEKLFF.

This rearrangement joins TRBV5-1 to TRBJ1-1, with no clear D. Trimming stripped 5 bases from V and 2 bases from J, with 10 bases between. CDR1 and CDR2 from the germline V gene are SGHRS and YFSETQ. The CDR3 totals 13 residues. CDR3 nucleotides: TGCGCCAGCAGAACGAAGGGAAACACTGAAGCTTTCTTT. Protein: CASRTKGNTEAFF. The full variable domain, in which reference TRBV5-1 and TRBJ1-1 provide the parts outside the CDR3, is KAGVTQTPRYLIKTRGQQVTLSCSPISGHRSVSWYQQTPGQGLQFLFEYFSETQRNKGNFPGRFSGRQFSNSRSEMNVSTLELGDSALYLCASRTKGNTEAFFGQGTRLTVV.

This clonotype was observed a few times. The chain employs TRBV28 and TRBJ1-4; possible D gene TRBD1, 6 bases. Germline CDR1 reads MDHEN; CDR2 reads SYDVKM. This CDR3 has 12 amino acids. V was clipped by 5 bases and J by 11 bases, with 12 bases between them. CDR3: CASSTRTGKLFF. The CDR3 DNA reads as TGTGCCAGCAGTACCCGAACAGGGAAACTGTTTTTT.

This chain joins TRBV7-3 and TRBJ2-5, with D possibly matching TRBD1 (6 bases). This CDR3 spans 15 amino acids. V was clipped by 0 bases and J by 5 bases, with 13 bases between them. In germline, CDR1 is SGHTA, CDR2 FQGTGA. CDR3 in amino acids: CASSLTGQGTETQYF. For the CDR3, the DNA is TGTGCCAGCAGCTTAACCGGGCAGGGGACCGAGACCCAGTACTTC.

The gene calls are TRBV2 and TRBJ2-2; D possibly matches TRBD1 or TRBD2 (5 bases each). Trimming removed 8 bases from V and 0 bases from J, with 10 bases in between. The CDR3 contains 14 residues. CDR1 SNHLY and CDR2 FYNNEI come from the germline V gene. DNA of the CDR3: TGTGCCAGCGGGACCCCAGCGAACACCGGGGAGCTGTTTTTT. It encodes CASGTPANTGELFF.

Ten or more counts support this clonotype. As DNA, the CDR3 is TGTGCCAGCAGCGTGGGACACACAAACTATGGCTACACCTTC. Protein sequence: CASSVGHTNYGYTF. The chain joins TRBV6-8 to TRBJ1-2; perhaps TRBD1 as D (6 bases). The V and J ends lost 6 bases and 2 bases respectively, with 13 bases between them. The CDR3 has 14 amino acids. Per germline, CDR1 MNHGY and CDR2 SAAAGT.

This chain connects TRBV6-2 or TRBV6-3 to TRBJ1-6; 8 bases match TRBD1. The CDR3 covers 14 residues. V shed 7 bases and J 10 bases; nucleotides not matched to a gene: 9. Germline V lookup: CDR1 MNHEY, CDR2 SVGEGT. CDR3 coding DNA: TGTGCCAGCACCAGGACAGGGTTTGACTCACCCCTCCACTTT. Protein: CASTRTGFDSPLHF.

In this sample, this clonotype turned up a few times. DNA of the CDR3: TGTGCCAGCAGTTTACTCAGACAGGGCGGGAAGGATACGCAGTATTTT. This codes for CASSLLRQGGKDTQYF. This rearrangement joins TRBV27 to TRBJ2-3, with D perhaps TRBD1 (7 bases). The CDR3 consists of 16 residues. With 2 bases removed from V and 6 bases from J, the gap between germline ends came to 18 bases. CDR1 is MNHEY and CDR2 is SMNVEV in the germline V gene (reference sequence).

This clonotype was counted once. This chain uses TRBV20-1 with TRBJ2-1; 16 bases agree with TRBD2. The junction had 7 bases not matched to a gene; V was cut back by 3 bases and J by 2 bases. Germline CDR1 is DFQATT and CDR2 is SNEGSKA (reference sequence). The CDR3 contains 18 residues. Here the CDR3 reads CSASPGTSGGATYNEQFF. CDR3 nucleotide sequence: TGCAGTGCTAGTCCCGGGACTAGCGGGGGGGCTACCTACAATGAGCAGTTCTTC.

The chain joins TRBV19 to TRBJ1-5; D call uncertain. The CDR3 is made up of 14 amino acids. Germline lookup yields CDR1 LNHDA and CDR2 SQIVND (reference sequence). Trimming took off 9 bases at V and 1 base at J, with 13 bases between the two ends. The CDR3 region is CASTRIYSNQPQHF. The CDR3 region has the DNA TGTGCCAGCACGAGGATATACAGCAATCAGCCCCAGCATTTT.

This clonotype was detected only a few times. Its ends do not fully match the called genes, so a read error is possible. V usage is TRBV4-1 and J usage is TRBJ2-1, with 9 bases lining up with TRBD2. This CDR3 contains 15 residues. Germline V gene data show CDR1 as MGHRA and CDR2 as YSYEKL. The CDR3 region is CASSQPGLAAMAPIF. The CDR3 DNA reads TGCGCCAGCAGCCAACCGGGACTAGCAGCAATGGCCCCCATCTTC.

V gene TRBV5-4 combines with J gene TRBJ1-2, with a possible D match to TRBD1 (6 bases). From germline, CDR1 is SGHNT and CDR2 YYREEE (reference sequence). This CDR3 spans 14 amino acids. V lost 4 bases, J lost 6 bases, and 16 bases lay in between. CDR3 loop: CASSPGGGQNGYTF. The CDR3 coding sequence is TGTGCCAGCAGCCCGGGGGGGGGGCAAAATGGCTACACCTTC.

The chain couples TRBV12-5 to TRBJ2-1; D uncertain. The CDR3 spans 12 residues. V was cut by 3 bases and J by 4 bases, with 4 bases left in between. CDR1 and CDR2 (germline): LGHNT, FRNRAP. The CDR3 loop reads CASGFPYNEQFF. The DNA of the CDR3 is TGTGCTAGTGGTTTCCCTTACAATGAGCAGTTCTTC.

This clonotype was seen only a few times. The J gene is TRBJ2-3, the V gene TRBV7-9, with D hard to call. Germline assignment: CDR1 SEHNR and CDR2 FQNEAQ (reference sequence). The CDR3 has 15 residues. The V and J ends lost 2 bases and 0 bases respectively, with 9 bases between them. The CDR3 loop reads CASSLLVTSTDTQYF. As DNA, the CDR3 is TGTGCCAGCAGCTTATTAGTTACTAGCACAGATACGCAGTATTTT. The full variable domain, its missing parts supplied by reference TRBV7-9 and TRBJ2-3, is DTGVSQNPRHKITKRGQNVTFRCDPISEHNRLYWYRQTLGQGPEFLTYFQNEAQLEKSRLLSDRFSAERPKGSFSTLEIQRTEQGDSAMYLCASSLLVTSTDTQYFGPGTRLTVL.

This rearrangement joins TRBV12-3 or TRBV12-4 to TRBJ1-1, with D unresolved. The CDR3 has 15 amino acids. V shed 6 bases and J shed 0 bases, with 14 bases lying between them. CDR3 sequence reads: CASRLIGGMNTEAFF. CDR3 DNA: TGTGCCAGCAGGTTGATCGGCGGGATGAACACTGAAGCTTTCTTT.

The V and J genes are TRBV20-1 and TRBJ2-1; 10 nucleotides line up with TRBD1. Germline lookup yields CDR1 DFQATT and CDR2 SNEGSKA (reference sequence). The CDR3 consists of 17 residues. Losses at the gene ends were 6 bases for V and 6 bases for J; bases not matched to a gene: 17. CDR3 bases: TGCAGTGCGTTCGGGACAGGGGTCTTTAAAACCTCCAATGAGCAGTTCTTC. Translated: CSAFGTGVFKTSNEQFF.

This clonotype was observed a handful of times. The chain has TRBV7-6 and TRBJ2-7; D remains ambiguous. Germline V gives CDR1 SGHVS, CDR2 FNYEAQ. The V and J ends lost 5 bases and 2 bases respectively, with 13 bases between them. This CDR3 is built from 14 residues. CDR3 coding DNA: TGTGCCAGCAGCCCTTCGGATACTACCTACGAGCAGTACTTC. Translation gives CASSPSDTTYEQYF.

The V and J genes are TRBV27 and TRBJ2-7, with 9 nucleotides matching TRBD1. V lost 5 bases and J lost 5; bases outside the gene matches: 10. The CDR3 is 15 amino acids. In germline, CDR1 is MNHEY, CDR2 SMNVEV (reference sequence). CDR3 bases: TGTGCCAGCAGTCCGGACAGGGGACGTTTAGACGAGCAGTACGTC. Translating gives CASSPDRGRLDEQYV.

The chain joins TRBV5-1 to TRBJ1-1; D is uncertain. The CDR3 has 14 amino acids. Trimming pared 4 bases from V and 2 bases from J, leaving 12 bases between. Germline loops: CDR1 SGHRS, CDR2 YFSETQ. CDR3 nucleotide sequence: TGCGCCAGCAGCCCTCCCAGCAGCAACACTGAAGCTTTCTTT. This codes for CASSPPSSNTEAFF.

CDR3 sequence: CASSYSLKVLFF. The CDR3 DNA is TGTGCCAGCAGTTACTCCTTAAAGGTACTGTTTTTT. The genes are TRBV6-6 and TRBJ1-4; no reliable D call. V gave up 0 bases and J gave up 13 bases, with 9 bases separating them. The CDR3 sequence is 12 residues long. Germline V gene lookup returns CDR1 MNHNY and CDR2 SVGAGI (reference sequence).

There are a few counts of this clonotype. The rearrangement links TRBV7-9 to TRBJ2-1; a possible D gene is TRBD1 (5 bases). CDR3 size: 11 residues. V lost 6 bases, J lost 10 bases, and 10 bases lay in between. Germline V gene data show CDR1 as SEHNR and CDR2 as FQNEAQ (reference sequence). DNA of the CDR3: TGTGCCAGCAGGTATGACAGAGAGCAGTTCTTC. Translated: CASRYDREQFF.